These 24 T cell receptor beta chains came from one sample sequenced in a study of cytomegalovirus exposure and HLA in healthy donors. PCR was performed using 60 Vbeta and 13 Jbeta primers. Here immunoSEQ multiplex PCR was the method, and the copy in TCRdb shows in-frame clones only, minus some. The repertoire holds 150,000 to 200,000 clones, with roughly 77% as singletons. Specimen: PBMCs. The receptors originated from a man between 18 and 35 years old in good health and CMV-seropositive.

The V gene is TRBV5-1, the J gene TRBJ2-6, with TRBD2 matching over 11 bases. CDR3 length: 18 residues. Germline lookup yields CDR1 SGHRS and CDR2 YFSETQ. The J segment lost 0 bases and the V segment lost 4 bases, leaving 6 bases of the junction unmatched. The CDR3: CASSAGTSGNSGANVLTF. Here the CDR3 DNA reads TGCGCCAGCAGCGCCGGGACTAGCGGCAACTCTGGGGCCAACGTCCTGACTTTC.

As concerns this clone: This may arise from a read error, as a much more abundant clone is one base away. This rearrangement joins TRBV27 to TRBJ1-1; D might be TRBD1 (6 bases). There are 13 residues in the CDR3. The germline gives CDR1 MNHEY, CDR2 SMNVEV (reference sequence). The V gene lost 3 bases and the J gene lost 1 base, with 6 bases spanning the gap. The CDR3 protein is CASSLGQNTEAFF. The CDR3 DNA reads as TGTGCCAGCAGTTTGGGACAGAACACTGAAGCTTTCTTT.

This chain connects TRBV6-5 to TRBJ2-7; possibly TRBD1 for D (6 bases). The V gene lost 5 bases and the J gene lost 0 bases, with 11 bases spanning the gap. The CDR3 loop spans 14 amino acids. In germline, CDR1 is MNHEY, CDR2 SVGAGI. The CDR3 nucleotides are TGTGCCAGCAGTAGGACAGCAACCTCCTACGAGCAGTACGTC. Amino acid sequence: CASSRTATSYEQYV.

This chain joins TRBV6-1 and TRBJ1-5, with 8 nucleotides matching TRBD1. Germline trimming cut 7 bases from V and 4 bases from J; bases unmatched to any gene: 6. In germline, CDR1 is MNHNS, CDR2 SASEGT. There are 14 residues in the CDR3. CDR3 in amino acids: CASTRQGKNQPQHF. The CDR3 nucleotides read TGTGCCAGCACTCGACAGGGGAAAAATCAGCCCCAGCATTTT.

The table lists this clone with a few counts. The J gene is TRBJ1-4, the V gene TRBV4-1, with TRBD1 identical over 7 bases. The CDR3 sequence is 14 residues long. The junction had 6 bases not matched to a gene; V was cut back by 3 bases and J by 8 bases. CDR1 MGHRA and CDR2 YSYEKL come from the germline V gene. The CDR3 DNA is TGCGCCAGCAGCCACTTCCCGGGACAGGAAAAACTGTTTTTT. Translating gives CASSHFPGQEKLFF.

J is TRBJ1-2 and V is TRBV28; D is perhaps TRBD1 (6 bases). V lost 5 bases and J 1 base, leaving 14 bases between the germline ends. CDR1 is MDHEN and CDR2 is SYDVKM in the germline V gene. The CDR3 extends over 15 amino acids. The CDR3: CASSLPGTHNYGYTF. Written as DNA, the CDR3 is TGTGCCAGCAGTCTCCCCGGGACACATAACTATGGCTACACCTTC.

The genes are TRBV5-1 and TRBJ2-5, with TRBD2 identical over 8 bases. V dropped 0 bases and J dropped 4; count of bases not matched to a gene: 5. There are 15 residues in the CDR3. Germline V gene sequence: CDR1 SGHRS, CDR2 YFSETQ. CDR3 amino acids: CASSLDPGGGETQYF. The CDR3, as DNA: TGCGCCAGCAGCTTGGATCCGGGAGGGGGAGAGACCCAGTACTTC.

This chain joins TRBV7-6 and TRBJ2-7; D might be TRBD2 (5 bases). The CDR3 extends over 14 amino acids. Trimming shortened V by 4 bases and J by 0 bases, and 10 bases separated the two germline ends. CDR1 SGHVS and CDR2 FNYEAQ come from the germline V gene. DNA for the CDR3: TGTGCCAGCAGCTCGAGGGTATCCTCCTACGAGCAGTACTTC. Its translation: CASSSRVSSYEQYF.

This chain joins TRBV5-6 and TRBJ1-2; TRBD1 is a possible D gene (6 bases). Trimming left V 3 bases short and J 3 bases short, with 12 bases between. CDR3 length: 14 amino acids. CDR1 and CDR2 (germline): SGHDT, YYEEEE. CDR3 in amino acids: CASSWTRTDYGYTF. The DNA for the CDR3 is TGTGCCAGCAGCTGGACAAGGACAGACTATGGCTACACCTTC.

The chain is built from TRBV6-5 and TRBJ2-4; possibly TRBD2 for D (6 bases). The CDR3 contains 16 residues. Germline CDR1 is MNHEY and CDR2 is SVGAGI. The V end was cut by 3 bases, the J end by 3 bases, with 15 bases between. CDR3 nucleotides: TGTGCCAGCAGTTATCGCGGGATCGGGGGCAAAAACATTCAGTACTTC. Its translation: CASSYRGIGGKNIQYF.

This chain uses TRBV14 with TRBJ1-1, with a weak D call TRBD1 (5 bases). The V gene's germline CDR1 is SGHDN and CDR2 FVKESK. V was trimmed by 1 base and J by 6 bases, leaving 12 bases between them. The CDR3 contains 14 residues. CDR3 amino acids: CASSQGQPVSEAFF. CDR3 in DNA: TGTGCCAGCAGCCAAGGACAGCCTGTGTCTGAAGCTTTCTTT.

The chain carries TRBV27 and TRBJ2-6, with a possible D match to TRBD1 (5 bases). The CDR3 runs 15 residues. V was pared by 6 bases and J by 4 bases, with 13 bases between. CDR1 and CDR2 from the germline V gene are MNHEY and SMNVEV (reference sequence). The DNA of the CDR3 is TGTGCCAGCAGGGAAACAGGTGTCGGGGCCAACGTCCTGACTTTC. Protein sequence: CASRETGVGANVLTF. Supplemented by reference TRBV27 and TRBJ2-6, the full variable domain reads EAQVTQNPRYLITVTGKKLTVTCSQNMNHEYMSWYRQDPGLGLRQIYYSMNVEVTDKGDVPEGYKVSRKEKRNFPLILESPSPNQTSLYFCASRETGVGANVLTFGAGSRLTVL.

V usage is TRBV7-8 and J usage is TRBJ1-5; TRBD1 matches at 11 bases. J lost 6 bases, V lost 5 bases, and 6 bases had no gene match. The CDR3 sequence is 15 residues long. Germline loops: CDR1 SGHVS, CDR2 FQNEAQ. The CDR3 sequence is CASSSRTGGSQPQHF. CDR3 in DNA: TGTGCCAGCAGCAGCCGGACAGGGGGCTCTCAGCCCCAGCATTTT.

V usage is TRBV6-1 and J usage is TRBJ2-3; TRBD1 might be the D (5 bases). V was cut by 7 bases and J by 4 bases, with 18 bases left in between. CDR1 and CDR2 from the germline V gene are MNHNS and SASEGT. The CDR3 runs to 15 residues. The CDR3 coding sequence is TGTGCCAGCACTTTGATGGCAGGGAAGTCAGATACGCAGTATTTT. Translating it yields CASTLMAGKSDTQYF.

This chain connects TRBV2 to TRBJ2-5, with TRBD1 matching over 9 bases. Germline-derived CDR1 and CDR2 are SNHLY and FYNNEI. Trimming took 4 bases from V and 5 from J; bases not matched to a gene: 17. The CDR3 has 18 residues. CDR3: CASSGPVLLQGAKETQYF. The DNA of the CDR3 is TGTGCCAGCAGTGGGCCCGTTCTGTTACAGGGGGCGAAGGAGACCCAGTACTTC.

This clone was seen only once. This sequence joins TRBV10-1 and TRBJ2-3, with 10 bases that match TRBD1. After removal of 6 bases from V and 0 bases from J, the junction contained 6 bases not matched to a gene. The CDR3 runs 16 residues. Germline CDR1 and CDR2: WNHNN and SYGVQD (reference sequence). The CDR3 DNA sequence: TGCGCCAGCAGCGAGACAGGGGGCAGTAGCACAGATACGCAGTATTTT. Protein sequence: CASSETGGSSTDTQYF.

This clone was seen a few times. The chain couples TRBV11-1 to TRBJ2-2; maybe TRBD2 (7 bases). CDR1 is SGHAT, CDR2 FQDESV, per germline (reference sequence). The CDR3 loop spans 17 amino acids. Trimming stripped 1 base from V and 4 bases from J, with 16 bases between. The CDR3 DNA is TGTGCCAGCAGCTTAGTAAGGGGGGGGCTAGGCACCGGGGAGCTGTTTTTT. Protein sequence: CASSLVRGGLGTGELFF.

The count of this clone is one. The chain is built from TRBV2 and TRBJ2-1; D is perhaps TRBD1 (6 bases). V was pared by 7 bases and J by 7 bases, with 14 bases between. The CDR3 loop spans 13 amino acids. The germline CDR1 and CDR2 sequences are SNHLY and FYNNEI. Here the CDR3 reads CASKDQGRNEQFF. The DNA for the CDR3 is TGTGCCAGCAAGGATCAGGGGCGTAATGAGCAGTTCTTC.

In the case of this clone: Other DNA sequences in this sample translate to the same CDR3. The CDR3 protein is CASSLGGGQPQHF. CDR3 DNA: TGTGCCAGCAGTTTAGGGGGGGGTCAGCCCCAGCATTTT. This chain joins TRBV27 and TRBJ1-5; a weak D match, TRBD1 (5 bases). From germline, CDR1 is MNHEY and CDR2 SMNVEV (reference sequence). This CDR3 comprises 13 residues. Between the trimmed V and J ends, which lost 2 bases and 6 bases, there was a span of 8 bases.

V and J are TRBV27 and TRBJ2-5; D possibly corresponds to TRBD1 (6 bases). In germline, CDR1 is MNHEY, CDR2 SMNVEV (reference sequence). Trimming shortened V by 3 bases and J by 2 bases, and 10 bases separated the two germline ends. This CDR3 comprises 14 residues. The CDR3 DNA reads as TGTGCCAGCAGTTTCAGGGGTTCACAAGAGACCCAGTACTTC. It yields the protein CASSFRGSQETQYF.

The chain couples TRBV19 to TRBJ1-5; D gene ambiguous. This CDR3 region has 13 residues. Germline V gene sequence: CDR1 LNHDA, CDR2 SQIVND (reference sequence). V was clipped by 5 bases and J by 6 bases, with 11 bases between them. The CDR3 nucleotides are TGTGCCAGTAGTGGGGTAGAGGGTCAGCCCCAGCATTTT. This codes for CASSGVEGQPQHF.

The chain links TRBV9 to TRBJ2-6, with 8 bases lining up with TRBD1. The CDR3 extends over 17 amino acids. Germline lookup yields CDR1 SGDLS and CDR2 YYNGEE. After removal of 0 bases from V and 4 bases from J, the junction contained 6 bases not matched to a gene. CDR3 nucleotide sequence: TGTGCCAGCAGCGTAGGGACAGGGAGGCCCGGGGCCAACGTCCTGACTTTC. Encoded protein: CASSVGTGRPGANVLTF.

This chain uses TRBV6-6 with TRBJ1-5; D perhaps matches TRBD1 (6 bases). Germline CDR1 and CDR2: MNHNY and SVGAGI (reference sequence). The CDR3 has 13 amino acids. Trimming took 6 bases from V and 0 from J, leaving 6 bases between them. The chain's CDR3 is CASRGASNQPQHF. CDR3 nucleotide sequence: TGTGCCAGCAGGGGGGCTAGCAATCAGCCCCAGCATTTT.

This clone was counted at least ten times. DNA for the CDR3: TGTGCCAGCAGGTCGGTGCAGGGTCAAGAGACCCAGTACTTC. As protein: CASRSVQGQETQYF. The rearrangement links TRBV2 to TRBJ2-5; D may be TRBD1 (5 bases). The CDR3 totals 14 residues. Germline loops: CDR1 SNHLY, CDR2 FYNNEI. Trimming took 6 bases from V and 2 from J, leaving 13 bases between them.